This TCR beta chain was found in a study of OX40 agonist ivuxolimab in advanced cancers. Across the whole study: The mean age was roughly 60 years, ranging from 23 to 79, with more than 70% of participants male.

The table came from immunoSEQ multiplex PCR; TCRdb's copy has only in-frame clones and leaves some out. The repertoire includes fewer than 90,000 clones, about 90% of them detected once, and 1.5% to 2% sits in the top ten. Points from the study as a whole: At doses 0.1 to 3.0 mg/kg, CD4+ and CD8+ clones expanded.

A note on this clone: Antigen specificity is unknown.

The source is an adult with an advanced solid tumor such as melanoma, head and neck, liver or kidney cancer. The sequences come from CD4+ or CD8+ T cells sorted from blood, collected in a trial of the OX40 agonist ivuxolimab.

The CDR3 is CASGNIGTQYF. The DNA for the CDR3 is TGTGCCAGCGGAAACATTGGTACGCAGTATTTT. The chain combines TRBV28 with TRBJ2-3; no clear D gene. V lost 8 bases to trimming and J lost 8 bases, with 11 bases between them. The CDR3 contains 11 residues. The germline V gene encodes CDR1 MDHEN and CDR2 SYDVKM.